Presented here are 23 T cell receptor beta chains from one specimen sequenced in a study of naive and memory T cell subsets (dated by TCRdb to 2016 to 2017). What the study reported, not specific to this receptor: A few larger clonotypes were present in naive repertoires, especially CD8 naive repertoires, and these clonotypes were possibly memory cells re-expressing CD45RA.

The method behind the library was UMI-ligation and nested PCR. The reads were generated on an Illumina MiSeq. An equimolar mix of two oligonucleotides covering both TRBC1 and TRBC2 was used as the beta constant-region primer. Four rounds of PCR were used to amplify ligated cDNA, with nested alpha and beta constant-region primers being used together with the SP2 primer. The public reads were reanalyzed by TCRdb: fastp trimming at Q25, MiXCR alignment, in-frame beta chains only. Duplicate CDR3 protein sequences are folded into a single record with the most common DNA and genes. Here the sample has around 100,000 distinct CDR3 sequences; about 15% occur a single time. The leading ten clones occupy about 3% of the sample. These receptors have no known antigen. Sequences were obtained from naive CD8+ T cells from blood. In the paper's terms, the cell subset or site label means: naive T cells, CD45RA high CD27+. Receptor source: a human donor in good health.

This clonotype was recorded only once. This chain uses TRBV27 with TRBJ2-1; D uncertain. Looked up from germline, CDR1 is MNHEY and CDR2 is SMNVEV (reference sequence). Trimming took 7 bases from V and 6 from J, leaving 16 bases between them. This CDR3 has 14 amino acids. The CDR3 bases are TGTGCCAGCACCAAACCCGGCCAATCCAATGAGCAGTTCTTC. As protein: CASTKPGQSNEQFF.

This clonotype was seen only a few times. This chain links TRBV4-3 with TRBJ2-7, with D possibly being TRBD1 (6 bases). Looked up from germline, CDR1 is LGHNA and CDR2 is YSLEER. There are 14 residues in the CDR3. Trimming took off 5 bases at V and 2 bases at J, with 13 bases between the two ends. CDR3 protein: CASSYRDTPYEQYF. CDR3 in DNA: TGCGCCAGCAGCTACCGGGACACCCCCTACGAGCAGTACTTC.

The rearrangement links TRBV20-1 to TRBJ2-1, with unresolved D. From germline, CDR1 is DFQATT and CDR2 SNEGSKA (reference sequence). The CDR3 length is 16 residues. V was trimmed by 0 bases and J by 0 bases, leaving 12 bases between them. This CDR3 reads CSARDLEWSSYNEQFF. CDR3 in DNA: TGCAGTGCTAGAGATCTCGAGTGGAGCTCCTACAATGAGCAGTTCTTC.

This clonotype was picked up many times. CDR3 sequence: CATEGQGYEQYF. Written as DNA, the CDR3 is TGTGCCACCGAGGGCCAGGGCTACGAGCAGTACTTC. The chain is built from TRBV28 and TRBJ2-7; D might be TRBD1 or TRBD2, each matching 5 bases. V was cut by 10 bases and J by 3 bases, with 13 bases left in between. This CDR3 is 12 amino acids long. Germline CDR1 MDHEN, CDR2 SYDVKM.

This clonotype was observed at least ten times. The chain joins TRBV4-3 to TRBJ1-1, with 7 positions matching TRBD1. V trimming: 6 bases; J trimming: 5 bases; junction bases outside the gene matches: 6. The length of the CDR3 is 13 residues. The germline CDR1 and CDR2 sequences are LGHNA and YSLEER. The CDR3 bases are TGCGCCAGCAGTCAACAGGGGTGGACTGAAGCTTTCTTT. Translating gives CASSQQGWTEAFF.

At least ten counts were recorded for this clonotype. The DNA for the CDR3 is TGTGCCAGCAGCCCCGGGTCTTACAATGAGCAGTTCTTC. Translated, it gives CASSPGSYNEQFF. The chain employs TRBV9 and TRBJ2-1, with D unclear. Germline CDR1 SGDLS, CDR2 YYNGEE. Deletions cut 4 bases from V and 4 bases from J, with 9 bases between. This CDR3 has 13 amino acids.

This clonotype has at least ten counts. The chain employs TRBV7-9 and TRBJ1-6, with 7 bases fitting TRBD1. The germline V gene encodes CDR1 SEHNR and CDR2 FQNEAQ (reference sequence). V was pared by 0 bases and J by 9 bases, with 2 bases of the junction left unmatched. This CDR3 is built from 14 residues. The chain's CDR3 is CASSLAQGISPLHF. Here the CDR3 DNA reads TGTGCCAGCAGCTTAGCACAGGGGATTTCACCCCTCCACTTT.

This clonotype was seen only a few times. The chain recombines TRBV20-1 with TRBJ2-7; TRBD1 might be the D (5 bases). Germline V gene lookup returns CDR1 DFQATT and CDR2 SNEGSKA (reference sequence). The CDR3 totals 14 residues. V lost 4 bases and J 2 bases, leaving 15 bases between the germline ends. DNA of the CDR3: TGCAGTGCTAACAATCAGGACACCCCCTACGAGCAGTACTTC. It is translated as CSANNQDTPYEQYF.

The sample holds a few counts of this clonotype. This chain links TRBV7-2 with TRBJ2-1; D ambiguous. Germline CDR1 SGHTA, CDR2 FQGNSA. V shed 5 bases and J shed 6 bases, with 14 bases lying between them. This CDR3 has 14 amino acids. CDR3 sequence: CASSPRDEFNEQFF. The DNA for the CDR3 is TGTGCCAGCAGCCCACGAGATGAGTTCAATGAGCAGTTCTTC.

This clonotype occurred many times. The V gene is TRBV29-1, the J gene TRBJ2-1; unclear D gene. The germline V and J ends were trimmed by 3 bases and 5 bases, with 2 bases remaining between them. The CDR3 runs 10 residues. Germline loops: CDR1 SQVTM, CDR2 ANQGSEA. This chain's CDR3 is CSVDHNEQFF. In DNA, the CDR3 is TGCAGCGTTGACCACAATGAGCAGTTCTTC.

The chain links TRBV10-3 to TRBJ2-3; TRBD1 might be the D (5 bases). Between the trimmed V and J ends, which lost 8 bases and 6 bases, there was a span of 12 bases. This CDR3 contains 12 residues. The germline V gene has CDR1 ENHRY and CDR2 SYGVKD. The CDR3 spells CAISDMTDTQYF. In DNA form, the CDR3 reads TGTGCCATCTCGGACATGACCGATACGCAGTATTTT.

This clonotype was found a few times. The rearrangement uses TRBV10-3 and TRBJ2-1, with unresolved D. The V end lost 6 bases, the J end lost 0 bases, and 12 bases lay between the germline ends. This CDR3 contains 15 residues. Germline CDR1 reads ENHRY; CDR2 reads SYGVKD. The chain's CDR3 is CAIRGESSSYNEQFF. CDR3 sequence (DNA): TGTGCCATCAGGGGTGAGAGCAGCTCCTACAATGAGCAGTTCTTC.

The chain recombines TRBV10-3 with TRBJ2-5; D might be TRBD1 (6 bases). The CDR3 extends over 16 amino acids. Trimming cost V 5 bases and J 4 bases, with 20 bases left between them. Germline loops: CDR1 ENHRY, CDR2 SYGVKD. Here the CDR3 DNA reads TGTGCCATCAGTTGGACCGGGACCGAAGGGGGAGAGACCCAGTACTTC. Amino acids: CAISWTGTEGGETQYF.

This clonotype showed up many times. V gene TRBV20-1 combines with J gene TRBJ2-1; 8 bases line up with TRBD2. Looked up from germline, CDR1 is DFQATT and CDR2 is SNEGSKA (reference sequence). With V trimmed by 5 bases and J by 8 bases, 20 bases remained unmatched. The CDR3 sequence is 17 residues long. The CDR3 region has the DNA TGCAGTGCTTCCGGGCTGATAGCGGGAAGTTTGTTCGATGAGCAGTTCTTC. Its translation: CSASGLIAGSLFDEQFF.

The chain links TRBV7-8 to TRBJ2-1; 9 positions agree with TRBD2. The ends lost 5 bases at V and 6 bases at J; junction bases unmatched: 5. This CDR3 has 14 residues. Germline CDR1 and CDR2: SGHVS and FQNEAQ. CDR3 bases: TGTGCCAGCAGCACCAAGACTAGCGGCAATGAGCAGTTCTTC. This gives the protein CASSTKTSGNEQFF.

This chain connects TRBV11-1 to TRBJ2-3; D ambiguous. The CDR3 extends over 12 amino acids. CDR1 is SGHAT, CDR2 FQDESV, per germline (reference sequence). The V gene lost 4 bases and the J gene lost 3 bases, with 5 bases spanning the gap. CDR3 protein: CASSYPTDTQYF. CDR3 coding DNA: TGTGCCAGCAGCTACCCAACAGATACGCAGTATTTT.

This clonotype appeared a few times. The chain uses TRBV3-1 and TRBJ2-5, with D unresolved. There are 13 residues in the CDR3. Per the germline V gene, CDR1 is LGHDT and CDR2 is YNNKEL (reference sequence). V lost 4 bases to trimming and J lost 3 bases, with 9 bases between them. As DNA, the CDR3 is TGTGCCAGCAGCCCGTCCCCGGAAGAGACCCAGTACTTC. Amino acid sequence: CASSPSPEETQYF.

The chain has TRBV6-5 and TRBJ2-7; the D call may be TRBD1 or TRBD2 (5 bases each). Germline values: CDR1 MNHEY, CDR2 SVGAGI. This CDR3 is 14 amino acids long. Trimming pared 2 bases from V and 0 bases from J, leaving 8 bases between. In nucleotides, the CDR3 is TGTGCCAGCAGTTACCGGGGCCACTCCTACGAGCAGTACTTC. Translation: CASSYRGHSYEQYF.

This clonotype was recorded at least ten times. The chain is built from TRBV5-1 and TRBJ2-1; tentative D call: TRBD1 (6 bases). This CDR3 has 13 residues. CDR1 and CDR2 from the germline V gene are SGHRS and YFSETQ. Trimming left V 4 bases short and J 6 bases short, with 11 bases between. The CDR3 region is CASSPDRTNEQFF. The DNA of the CDR3 is TGCGCCAGCAGCCCCGACAGGACCAATGAGCAGTTCTTC.

The V and J genes are TRBV4-2 and TRBJ2-3; possible D gene TRBD2, 6 bases. Trimming took 1 base from V and 5 from J, leaving 10 bases between them. The germline V gene has CDR1 LGHNA and CDR2 YNFKEQ. The CDR3 has 14 amino acids. The CDR3 coding sequence is TGTGCCAGCAGCCAAGTTCTGGAGGGAGATACGCAGTATTTT. Protein product: CASSQVLEGDTQYF.

This clonotype was seen a handful of times. V and J are TRBV20-1 and TRBJ2-1; 10 bases map to TRBD2. The CDR3 totals 19 residues. V trimming: 1 base; J trimming: 4 bases; junction bases outside the gene matches: 16. Germline values: CDR1 DFQATT, CDR2 SNEGSKA (reference sequence). CDR3 in amino acids: CSARGAISGGPLLYNEQFF. The CDR3 nucleotides read TGCAGTGCTAGAGGGGCGATTAGCGGGGGGCCCCTACTATACAATGAGCAGTTCTTC.

Comment on this clonotype: Since a much larger clone is just one base distant, this may be a read error. The V gene is TRBV12-3 or TRBV12-4, the J gene TRBJ2-7; 11 positions match TRBD1. This CDR3 region has 14 residues. The J segment lost 5 bases and the V segment lost 6 bases, leaving 6 bases of the junction unmatched. DNA for the CDR3: TGTGCCAGCAGCTGGACAGGGGGCGCGAACGAGCAGTACTTC. This gives the protein CASSWTGGANEQYF.

The V call is TRBV6-5, the J call TRBJ2-2; D is undetermined. Germline assignment: CDR1 MNHEY and CDR2 SVGAGI. V was cut by 0 bases and J by 1 base, with 6 bases left in between. The CDR3 is 15 residues long. The CDR3 DNA sequence: TGTGCCAGCAGTTACTCTCTAGGGAACACCGGGGAGCTGTTTTTT. Amino acids: CASSYSLGNTGELFF.